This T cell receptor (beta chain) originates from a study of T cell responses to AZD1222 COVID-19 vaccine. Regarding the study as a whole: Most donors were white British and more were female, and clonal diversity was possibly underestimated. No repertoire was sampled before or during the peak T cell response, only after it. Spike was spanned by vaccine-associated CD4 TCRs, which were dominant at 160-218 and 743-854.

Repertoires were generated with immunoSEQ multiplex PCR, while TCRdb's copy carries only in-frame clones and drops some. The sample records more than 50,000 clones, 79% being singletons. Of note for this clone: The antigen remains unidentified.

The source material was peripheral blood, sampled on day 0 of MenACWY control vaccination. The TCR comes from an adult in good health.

CDR3 loop: CASSQGPGNQPQHF. The DNA of the CDR3 is TGTGCCAGCAGCCAAGGGCCTGGCAATCAGCCCCAGCATTTT. The V and J genes are TRBV3-1 (or the pseudogene TRBV3-2) and TRBJ1-5; D uncertain. V lost 1 base to trimming and J lost 2 bases, with 6 bases between them. This CDR3 comprises 14 residues. From germline, CDR1 is LGHDT and CDR2 YNNKEL (reference sequence).